The clone carrying this T cell receptor (beta chain) has a single count. Study processing details: Nucleated cell counts were estimated from reference gene primer amplification. Profiled with immunoSEQ multiplex PCR; TCRdb holds only in-frame clones, not every one. V and J calls and clone size are those listed in that table; D and trimming were worked out from the DNA. The sample has a few hundred thousand clones; approximately 84% are singletons. J gave up 0 bases and V 5 bases, and 6 bases lay outside the gene matches. Germline CDR1 KGHSH, CDR2 LQKENI. The CDR3 covers 16 residues. This sample was taken from a study of blood T cell repertoires in COVID-19. Study details: Samples came from the United States, Italy and Spain, spanning acute and convalescent COVID-19. T cells, B-cell-depleted T cells, or PBMCs supplied cDNA or gDNA.

This sequence was found in a human donor in a cohort sampled during active COVID-19. Sequences were obtained from peripheral blood. The chain links TRBV18 to TRBJ2-1, with TRBD2 matching over 8 bases. The CDR3 loop is CASSSSGSLSYNEQFF. Written as DNA, the CDR3 is TGTGCCAGCTCATCGAGCGGGAGTCTCTCCTACAATGAGCAGTTCTTC.